Below are 4 T cell receptor beta chains sequenced from a single sample in a study of T cells in Graves' hyperthyroidism and ophthalmopathy. The CDR3 regions of TCR beta were amplified from RNA transcripts. HTBI primers were employed in a first-round RT-PCR of the TCR CDR3. TCRdb called the multiplex PCR reads again in MiXCR, with one record for every CDR3 protein. Of 500,000 to 600,000 distinct CDR3 sequences listed, 40% to 55% were seen once; the top ten hold around 8%. The sample taken for sequencing was peripheral blood or thyroid tissue (not recorded which). The receptors stem from a woman aged 18-29 years with Graves' hyperthyroidism.

The V and J genes are TRBV5-1 and TRBJ1-1, with TRBD1 as a possible D gene (5 bases). This CDR3 has 12 residues. Looked up from germline, CDR1 is SGHRS and CDR2 is YFSETQ. Trimming pared 6 bases from V and 7 bases from J, leaving 13 bases between. The CDR3 bases are TGCGCCAGCACCAGTTGGGGCGATGAAGCTTTCTTT. It translates to CASTSWGDEAFF.

The chain couples TRBV12-3 or TRBV12-4 to TRBJ1-1; tentatively, D is TRBD1 (5 bases). V lost 6 bases and J 4 bases, leaving 18 bases between the germline ends. The CDR3 contains 15 residues. The CDR3 DNA reads as TGTGCCAGCAGCGATACTAGATCTGGGGCCACTGAAGCTTTCTTT. Its translation is CASSDTRSGATEAFF.

This clonotype has a count of ten or more. The genes are TRBV7-9 and TRBJ2-7; D is tentatively TRBD1 or TRBD2 (5 bases each). V lost 7 bases and J lost 7, with 11 bases in between. The CDR3 totals 11 residues. Germline V gives CDR1 SEHNR, CDR2 FQNEAQ (reference sequence). CDR3 sequence reads: CASTQGAEQYF. DNA of the CDR3: TGTGCCAGCACCCAGGGAGCGGAGCAGTACTTC.

For this clonotype: This likely comes from a read error, as the CDR3 has no conserved phenylalanine or tryptophan at its end. It is unclear where the CDR3 begins or ends on the DNA, so no DNA is shown, and the CDR3 is as TCRdb lists it. The rearrangement uses TRBV10-3 and TRBJ1-4. Germline CDR1 is ENHRY and CDR2 is SYGVKD. The CDR3 has 10 residues if both end residues are counted. The CDR3 here is CAISDPGQRE.